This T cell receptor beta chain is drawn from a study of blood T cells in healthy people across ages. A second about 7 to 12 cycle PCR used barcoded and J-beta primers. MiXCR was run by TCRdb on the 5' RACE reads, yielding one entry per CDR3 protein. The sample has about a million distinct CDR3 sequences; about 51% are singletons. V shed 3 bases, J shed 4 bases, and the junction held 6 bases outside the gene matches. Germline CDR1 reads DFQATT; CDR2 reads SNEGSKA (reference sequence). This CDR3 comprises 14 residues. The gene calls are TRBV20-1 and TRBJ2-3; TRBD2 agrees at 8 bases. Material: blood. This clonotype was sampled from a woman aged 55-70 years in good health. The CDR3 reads CSASRGGQADTQYF. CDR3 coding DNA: TGCAGTGCTAGTCGGGGGGGCCAAGCAGATACGCAGTATTTT.